This TCR beta chain was profiled in a study of Graves' ophthalmopathy and Graves' hyperthyroidism. Amplification from RNA transcripts yielded the TCR beta CDR3 regions. First-round RT-PCR used HTBI primers; second-round multiplex PCR followed. TCRdb processed the multiplex PCR reads anew with MiXCR; each CDR3 protein has one entry. The sample lists 500,000 to 700,000 distinct CDR3 sequences, about a fifth seen once, with approximately 7% in the top ten. Germline V lookup: CDR1 MDHEN, CDR2 SYDVKM. V was shortened by 2 bases and J by 4 bases, with 11 bases between the two germline ends. The CDR3 has 14 amino acids. This clonotype showed up many times.

The TCR sequence derives from a woman aged 18-30 years with stable Graves' hyperthyroidism. Some clones in this sample may be carry-over from other donors' samples. What was sequenced was peripheral blood. The chain has TRBV28 and TRBJ1-2, with a weak D call TRBD1 (5 bases). The CDR3 nucleotides are TGTGCCAGCAGTTTAGGCCAGGGCCTCTATGGCTACACCTTC. Translated, it gives CASSLGQGLYGYTF.